This T cell receptor (beta chain) emerged from a study of cytomegalovirus exposure and HLA in healthy donors. Overall study findings and caveats: For cytomegalovirus status, the classifier reportedly gave diagnoses with high specificity and sensitivity.

Comments on this clone: Its antigen is not identified.

Germline CDR1 is MNHNS and CDR2 is SASEGT. CDR3 length: 15 residues. V trimming: 5 bases; J trimming: 1 base; junction bases outside the gene matches: 5. PCR employed 60 Vbeta and 13 Jbeta primers. Original processing notes: In a later analysis, about 11 million of approximately 86 million unique beta chains occurred in at least two donors. Sequenced by immunoSEQ multiplex PCR; TCRdb stores in-frame clones only, minus some. D and trimming come from the DNA, and the V and J calls and clone size come from that table. The table includes about 200,000 clones, more than 65% detected once. The chain joins TRBV6-1 to TRBJ2-1; 7 nucleotides align to TRBD1. The source material was PBMCs. The TCR comes from a man aged 50-60 years in good health and CMV-seronegative. CDR3 in DNA: TGTGCCAGCAGTCCGCACAGGGGTTCCTACAATGAGCAGTTCTTC. Its protein product is CASSPHRGSYNEQFF.